This note documents a single T cell receptor (beta chain) sequence. These data belong to a study of blood T cell repertoires in COVID-19. Study at large: In each case, the material was cDNA or gDNA derived from T cells, B-cell-depleted T cells, or PBMCs.

Under the authors' procedure: Scientists estimated how many nucleated cells there were by amplifying reference gene primers. TCRdb's copy holds only in-frame clones and misses some; the assay was immunoSEQ multiplex PCR. V and J calls and clone size follow that table, whereas D and trimming were derived from the DNA. The sample lists some 200,000 clones, roughly 90% occurring once. This TCR derives from a woman between 65 and 79 years old with acute or convalescent COVID-19. The sequenced material came from peripheral blood.

This CDR3 reads CASSPSRETQYF. CDR3 DNA sequence: TGTGCCAGCAGTCCCTCCCGGGAGACCCAGTACTTC. The J gene is TRBJ2-5, the V gene TRBV6-2 or TRBV6-3; D is unclear. Trimming left V 5 bases short and J 5 bases short, with 9 bases between. The CDR3 is 12 amino acids. Germline-derived CDR1 and CDR2 are MNHEY and SVGEGT.